A selection of T cell receptor beta chains follows, all from one sample in a study of cytomegalovirus exposure and HLA in healthy donors. Libraries were prepared by immunoSEQ multiplex PCR; TCRdb keeps only in-frame clonotypes and omits some of them. This sample yields around 130,000 clones, of which around 85% are seen a single time; roughly 2% belongs to the top ten. The sequencing input was PBMCs. All receptors come from a woman in her twenties or thirties in good health and CMV-seronegative. Each CDR3 is given with its conserved first and last residue.

CDR3 protein	V gene	J gene
CAIRSGDRGRGSGANVLTF	TRBV10-3	TRBJ2-6
CAYRTDKNIQYF	TRBV10-1	TRBJ2-4
CASSMGRTRGNEQFF	TRBV19	TRBJ2-1
CASSLLSLGRVAEAFF	TRBV27	TRBJ1-1
CASSLQGSYEQYF	TRBV6-5	TRBJ2-7
CASSPQGATGNTIYF	TRBV5-1	TRBJ1-3
CASSQVQGAYEQYF	TRBV4-1	TRBJ2-7
CASSRDLKETQYF	TRBV5-1	TRBJ2-5
CASSSQRGQGNTEAFF	TRBV7-2	TRBJ1-1
CASSSTSQYGYTF	TRBV6-5	TRBJ1-2
CASSLYRGGRSGYTF	TRBV7-9	TRBJ1-2
CASSLTFGEKLFF	TRBV7-2	TRBJ1-4
CASSIDGQGAYNEQFF	TRBV19	TRBJ2-1
CASSPGRTSGGYDEQYF	TRBV5-1	TRBJ2-7
CASSASATGNEQFF	TRBV9	TRBJ2-1
CASSPQGAFLNTGELFF	TRBV9	TRBJ2-2
CASSLGRLSNQPQHF	TRBV7-2	TRBJ1-5
CASRPAGGLEETQYF	TRBV6-5	TRBJ2-5
CASSDDTVDLQEQYF	TRBV6-1	TRBJ2-7
CASSPGTDFYGYTF	TRBV5-1	TRBJ1-2
CASSVGLLSGNTIYF	TRBV9	TRBJ1-3
CASSHPGTIGNEQFF	TRBV4-2	TRBJ2-1
CATSNLFGGGARADTQYF	TRBV15	TRBJ2-3
CASSVVPPSGGLSEQFF	TRBV9	TRBJ2-1
CASSPSGGTETQYF	TRBV7-3	TRBJ2-5
CASSPEGLNTEAFF	TRBV5-1	TRBJ1-1
CASSIGGGEADTQYF	TRBV19	TRBJ2-3
CASSHSSGQGFNTDTQYF	TRBV7-9	TRBJ2-3
CASSASGGVGYTF	TRBV9	TRBJ1-2
CAIGKTGESYEQYF	TRBV10-3	TRBJ2-7
CASSLETGGINTIYF	TRBV7-2	TRBJ1-3
CASSGRLAGAVYEQYF	TRBV5-5	TRBJ2-7
CASSVMAGVPKTQYF	TRBV6-1	TRBJ2-5
CASSQTGTGGTNEKLFF	TRBV23-1	TRBJ1-4
CASSSDRGLGETQYF	TRBV7-3	TRBJ2-5
CASSGTGTGLNSPLHF	TRBV9	TRBJ1-6
CASSYTRQYGYTF	TRBV6-5	TRBJ1-2
CASSVGTVSYNEQFF	TRBV5-1	TRBJ2-1
CASSLLGGETQYF	TRBV7-9	TRBJ2-5
CASSAGQNYGYTF	TRBV14	TRBJ1-2
CASSRLAGGTGELFF	TRBV14	TRBJ2-2
CASSHSGGDAGELFF	TRBV6-6	TRBJ2-2
CASSLGGQGYGYTF	TRBV5-1	TRBJ1-2
CASSPPGGNQPQHF	TRBV6-5	TRBJ1-5
CATLSDNEQFF	TRBV10-3	TRBJ2-1
CAWVQGNEQYF	TRBV30	TRBJ2-7
CASSVGLAGVETQYF	TRBV5-1	TRBJ2-5